This TCR beta chain was recorded in a study of tumor and adjacent non-tumor tissue in lung cancer. Whole-study context: Aged roughly 31 to 80 years, patients included roughly ten men and 5 women with stage I to III disease. On average, productive TCRbeta reads reached about 4.17 million per sample.

The library came from three nested PCR rounds adapted from ARM-PCR protocols. TCRdb redid the calling of the multiplex PCR reads with MiXCR, one entry per CDR3 protein. This table has more than 75,000 distinct CDR3 sequences, around 86% appearing once. The template was RNA from unsorted bulk tissue. About this clonotype itself: Mismatch with germline at one junction end may stem from a read error.

The CDR3 loop spans 14 amino acids. Germline CDR1 KGHDR, CDR2 SFDVKD. Material for sequencing was lung tumor tissue. The rearrangement joins TRBV24-1 to TRBJ2-1; TRBD2 matches 7 bases. This TCR was recovered from a woman aged 45-65 years with non-small cell lung cancer. The CDR3 DNA reads as TGTGCCATCGGCGGGGGAAGCGGGAATGATGAGCAATTCTTC. This codes for CAIGGGSGNDEQFF.